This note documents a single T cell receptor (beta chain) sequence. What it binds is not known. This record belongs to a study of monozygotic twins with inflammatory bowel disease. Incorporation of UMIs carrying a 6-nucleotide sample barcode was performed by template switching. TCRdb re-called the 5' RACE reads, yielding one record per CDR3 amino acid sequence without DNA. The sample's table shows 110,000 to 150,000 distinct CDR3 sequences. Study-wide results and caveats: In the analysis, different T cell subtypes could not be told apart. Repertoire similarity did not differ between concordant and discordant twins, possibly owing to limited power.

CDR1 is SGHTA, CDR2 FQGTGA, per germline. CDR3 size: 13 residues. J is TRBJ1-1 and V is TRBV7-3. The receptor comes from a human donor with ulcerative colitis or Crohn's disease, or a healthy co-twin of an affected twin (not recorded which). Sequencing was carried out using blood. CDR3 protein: CASSFNHGTEAFF.